One and the same sample provided the 26 T cell receptor beta chains below, sequenced in a study of blood T cell repertoires in COVID-19. Sequencing was performed with immunoSEQ multiplex PCR; in TCRdb, only in-frame clones are kept and a portion is missing. The sample includes around 280,000 clones, 90% of them seen just once. Sequenced material: PBMCs or T cells enriched from blood (not recorded which). Source of these receptors: a young woman with acute COVID-19.

This clone was observed a single time. J is TRBJ2-2 and V is TRBV5-1, with D possibly being TRBD1 (5 bases). The germline CDR1 and CDR2 sequences are SGHRS and YFSETQ. CDR3 size: 16 residues. V gave up 0 bases and J gave up 6 bases, with 15 bases separating them. CDR3 coding DNA: TGCGCCAGCAGCTTGGCGGCGGCAGGGTGGGCCGGGGAGCTGTTTTTT. Translating gives CASSLAAAGWAGELFF.

The chain joins TRBV11-2 to TRBJ2-7; maybe TRBD2 (5 bases). Germline V gene lookup returns CDR1 SGHAT and CDR2 FQNNGV. V lost 4 bases to trimming and J lost 0 bases, with 13 bases between them. This CDR3 spans 15 amino acids. The chain's CDR3 is CASSSSRVSSYEQYF. The CDR3 DNA reads as TGTGCCAGCAGCTCCTCGCGGGTTAGCTCCTACGAGCAGTACTTC. Supplemented by reference TRBV11-2 and TRBJ2-7, the full variable domain reads EAGVAQSPRYKIIEKRQSVAFWCNPISGHATLYWYQQILGQGPKLLIQFQNNGVVDDSQLPKDRFSAERLKGVDSTLKIQPAKLEDSAVYLCASSSSRVSSYEQYFGPGTRLTVT.

This chain connects TRBV7-2 to TRBJ2-5; TRBD2 might be the D (6 bases). Germline V gives CDR1 SGHTA, CDR2 FQGNSA. The CDR3 runs to 15 residues. Trimming left V 7 bases short and J 6 bases short, with 21 bases between. CDR3 nucleotides: TGTGCCAGCATCACAAACCCCGGGGGAGTGCAGACCCAGTACTTC. Its translation is CASITNPGGVQTQYF.

V usage is TRBV19 and J usage is TRBJ2-7; 9 bases map to TRBD1. V lost 2 bases to trimming and J lost 8 bases; unmatched junction nucleotides: 16. The germline V gene encodes CDR1 LNHDA and CDR2 SQIVND (reference sequence). CDR3 length: 17 residues. The CDR3 protein is CASSIWSEQGAQVKQYF. Written as DNA, the CDR3 is TGTGCCAGTAGTATATGGTCCGAACAGGGGGCGCAGGTCAAGCAGTACTTC.

CDR3 sequence (DNA): TGTGCCACCCAGGGTTATGGCTACACCTTC. Translating it yields CATQGYGYTF. The rearrangement uses TRBV19 and TRBJ1-2, with a tentative D call TRBD1 (5 bases). With 10 bases removed from V and 5 bases from J, the gap between germline ends came to 8 bases. Per the germline V gene, CDR1 is LNHDA and CDR2 is SQIVND (reference sequence). The CDR3 length is 10 residues.

V gene TRBV7-9 combines with J gene TRBJ1-5, with 10 bases identical to TRBD1. Per the germline V gene, CDR1 is SEHNR and CDR2 is FQNEAQ (reference sequence). J was trimmed by 1 base and V by 5 bases; bases with no gene match: 2. This CDR3 spans 15 amino acids. The CDR3 loop is CASSPGQGSNQPQHF. The CDR3 coding sequence is TGTGCCAGCAGCCCGGGACAGGGGAGCAATCAGCCCCAGCATTTT.

The chain is built from TRBV6-2 or TRBV6-3 and TRBJ1-5; perhaps TRBD1 as D (5 bases). Germline V gene data show CDR1 as MNHEY and CDR2 as SVGEGT. The length of the CDR3 is 14 residues. Trimming took 6 bases from V and 3 from J, leaving 12 bases between them. CDR3 sequence reads: CASSPDRNNQPQHF. CDR3 nucleotide sequence: TGTGCCAGCAGCCCCGACAGAAACAATCAGCCCCAGCATTTT.

The chain uses TRBV10-1 and TRBJ2-1, with D possibly matching TRBD2 (5 bases). Trimming cost V 3 bases and J 6 bases, with 12 bases left between them. Germline V CDR1 and CDR2: WNHNN, SYGVQD (reference sequence). The CDR3 sequence is 14 residues long. CDR3 coding DNA: TGCGCCAGCAGTGATTTTAGCGACTCCAATGAGCAGTTCTTC. Translation gives CASSDFSDSNEQFF.

The chain links TRBV4-2 to TRBJ2-2, with D maybe TRBD2 (5 bases). The CDR3 extends over 16 amino acids. The V and J ends lost 0 bases and 6 bases respectively, with 14 bases between them. Per germline, CDR1 LGHNA and CDR2 YNFKEQ. The CDR3, as DNA: TGTGCCAGCAGCCAAGATTCAGCGGTCGCGGCCGGGGAGCTGTTTTTT. This gives the protein CASSQDSAVAAGELFF.

This clone was picked up one time. The rearrangement joins TRBV10-2 to TRBJ1-1, with D perhaps TRBD1 (5 bases). Germline V gene data show CDR1 as WSHSY and CDR2 as SAAADI. The CDR3 runs to 14 residues. Deletions cut 7 bases from V and 4 bases from J, with 16 bases between. The CDR3 region has the DNA TGCGCCAGCACCCGTTTACCAGGGTTCACTGAAGCTTTCTTT. It codes for CASTRLPGFTEAFF.

The rearrangement joins TRBV6-5 to TRBJ1-1, with 8 bases that match TRBD1. The CDR3 is made up of 12 amino acids. Per germline, CDR1 MNHEY and CDR2 SVGAGI. J gave up 5 bases and V 6 bases, and 2 bases lay outside the gene matches. The CDR3 spells CASRRQGTEAFF. In DNA, the CDR3 is TGTGCCAGCAGACGACAGGGGACTGAAGCTTTCTTT.

This rearrangement joins TRBV19 to TRBJ2-7; 7 bases match TRBD2. The germline V gene has CDR1 LNHDA and CDR2 SQIVND (reference sequence). The CDR3 sequence is 15 residues long. Trimming removed 6 bases from V and 2 bases from J; junction bases left unmatched: 10. This CDR3 reads CASRWRASGAYEQYF. Written as DNA, the CDR3 is TGTGCCAGTAGGTGGCGGGCTAGCGGCGCCTACGAGCAGTACTTC.

The chain has TRBV27 and TRBJ2-5, with a weak D call TRBD1 (6 bases). Trimming stripped 8 bases from V and 4 bases from J, with 14 bases between. CDR1 is MNHEY, CDR2 SMNVEV, per germline (reference sequence). The CDR3 extends over 13 amino acids. The CDR3 DNA reads TGTGCCAGCGGGGCAGGGGTAATAGAGACCCAGTACTTC. This sequence encodes CASGAGVIETQYF.

The chain is built from TRBV1 and TRBJ2-1; TRBD2, the table's D call, lacks a check against the DNA. TRBV1 counts as a pseudogene. The CDR3 runs to 14 residues. Here the CDR3 DNA reads TGCACCAGCTGTTGGTGGGGGGGCTCCGATGAGCAGTTCTTC. This encodes CTSCWWGGSDEQFF.

V is TRBV11-2 and J is TRBJ2-7; TRBD2 matches at 12 bases. V shed 5 bases and J 5 bases; nucleotides not matched to a gene: 4. CDR3 size: 14 residues. Per the germline V gene, CDR1 is SGHAT and CDR2 is FQNNGV. The CDR3 loop reads CASSRTSGTHEQYF. The CDR3 nucleotides read TGTGCCAGCAGCCGGACTAGCGGGACCCACGAGCAGTACTTC.

CDR3 coding DNA: TGTGCCAGCAGCTACAGGAATACGTTACCCCTCCACTTT. Its protein product is CASSYRNTLPLHF. The chain has TRBV5-4 and TRBJ1-6; tentative D call: TRBD1 (5 bases). V shed 3 bases and J shed 12 bases, with 13 bases lying between them. Looked up from germline, CDR1 is SGHNT and CDR2 is YYREEE (reference sequence). There are 13 residues in the CDR3.

The chain employs TRBV19 and TRBJ1-5; a weak D match, TRBD1 (5 bases). This CDR3 is 15 amino acids long. From germline, CDR1 is LNHDA and CDR2 SQIVND (reference sequence). Trimming left V 3 bases short and J 1 base short, with 10 bases between. CDR3 nucleotides: TGTGCCAGTAGTATTGCCAGGGTGAGCAATCAGCCCCAGCATTTT. Its protein product is CASSIARVSNQPQHF. The complete variable domain, with remaining parts taken from reference TRBV19 and TRBJ1-5, reads DGGITQSPKYLFRKEGQNVTLSCEQNLNHDAMYWYRQDPGQGLRLIYYSQIVNDFQKGDIAEGYSVSREKKESFPLTVTSAQKNPTAFYLCASSIARVSNQPQHFGDGTRLSIL.

The V gene is TRBV27, the J gene TRBJ1-6; the D gene is possibly TRBD1 (5 bases). The CDR3 totals 17 residues. Between the trimmed V and J ends, which lost 0 bases and 3 bases, there was a span of 12 bases. Per germline, CDR1 MNHEY and CDR2 SMNVEV (reference sequence). The CDR3 DNA is TGTGCCAGCAGTTTATCGCGACAGAAGCTCTATAATTCACCCCTCCACTTT. Translating gives CASSLSRQKLYNSPLHF.

The J gene is TRBJ2-3, the V gene TRBV11-2, with TRBD2 matching over 12 bases. Germline lookup yields CDR1 SGHAT and CDR2 FQNNGV. V shed 6 bases and J 2 bases; nucleotides not matched to a gene: 6. This CDR3 contains 16 residues. CDR3 protein: CASRPGTSGLTDTQYF. In DNA form, the CDR3 reads TGTGCCAGCAGACCTGGGACTAGCGGGCTCACAGATACGCAGTATTTT. The variable domain in full, with the rest retrieved from reference TRBV11-2 and TRBJ2-3, is EAGVAQSPRYKIIEKRQSVAFWCNPISGHATLYWYQQILGQGPKLLIQFQNNGVVDDSQLPKDRFSAERLKGVDSTLKIQPAKLEDSAVYLCASRPGTSGLTDTQYFGPGTRLTVL.

V and J are TRBV12-2 and TRBJ1-3; the table calls TRBD1, which could not be checked here. TRBV12-2 is flagged as a pseudogene. The CDR3 has 13 residues. The CDR3: CASRLTNGNTIYF. The CDR3 bases are TGTGCAAGTCGCCTTACAAATGGAAACACCATATATTTT.

In DNA form, the CDR3 reads TGTGCCAGTAGTATCGATAGGAACACTGAAGCTTTCTTT. Protein product: CASSIDRNTEAFF. The genes are TRBV19 and TRBJ1-1; D uncertain. Trimming shortened V by 3 bases and J by 1 base, and 6 bases separated the two germline ends. The CDR3 loop spans 13 amino acids. Germline V CDR1 and CDR2: LNHDA, SQIVND (reference sequence). Based on the CDR3 plus reference TRBV19 and TRBJ1-1, the full variable domain is DGGITQSPKYLFRKEGQNVTLSCEQNLNHDAMYWYRQDPGQGLRLIYYSQIVNDFQKGDIAEGYSVSREKKESFPLTVTSAQKNPTAFYLCASSIDRNTEAFFGQGTRLTVV.

The chain is built from TRBV2 and TRBJ1-6; 8 nucleotides match TRBD1. V shed 2 bases, J shed 8 bases, and the junction held 2 bases outside the gene matches. The CDR3 is 14 amino acids. CDR1 and CDR2 (germline): SNHLY, FYNNEI. For the CDR3, the DNA is TGTGCCAGCAGTGAACAGGGGGCTTATTCACCCCTCCACTTT. The encoded protein is CASSEQGAYSPLHF.

V usage is TRBV7-2 and J usage is TRBJ2-7, with 10 bases matching TRBD1. Germline V gives CDR1 SGHTA, CDR2 FQGNSA. The CDR3 has 13 residues. The V and J ends lost 2 bases and 9 bases, in that order; junction bases with no gene match: 4. The CDR3 reads CASSLIRDRGQYF. CDR3 nucleotide sequence: TGTGCCAGCAGCTTAATCCGGGACAGGGGGCAGTACTTC. The full variable domain, its missing parts supplied by reference TRBV7-2 and TRBJ2-7, is GAGVSQSPSNKVTEKGKDVELRCDPISGHTALYWYRQSLGQGLEFLIYFQGNSAPDKSGLPSDRFSAERTGGSVSTLTIQRTQQEDSAVYLCASSLIRDRGQYFGPGTRLTVT.

Notes on this clone: The identical CDR3 is also encoded by other nucleotide sequences in the sample. J is TRBJ1-2 and V is TRBV27, with 9 bases lining up with TRBD1. The V segment lost 5 bases and the J segment 5 bases; nucleotides outside the gene matches: 3. There are 13 residues in the CDR3. CDR1 and CDR2 from the germline V gene are MNHEY and SMNVEV (reference sequence). The CDR3 sequence is CASSMGQGYGYTF. CDR3 coding DNA: TGTGCCAGCAGTATGGGACAGGGATATGGCTACACCTTC.

The V gene is TRBV5-4, the J gene TRBJ2-7, with 11 bases fitting TRBD2. This CDR3 contains 15 residues. J was trimmed by 2 bases and V by 4 bases; bases with no gene match: 5. The germline V gene has CDR1 SGHNT and CDR2 YYREEE (reference sequence). CDR3: CASSQLAGGTYEQYF. CDR3 sequence (DNA): TGTGCCAGCAGCCAGCTAGCGGGAGGTACCTACGAGCAGTACTTC.

This clone came up once. The V gene is TRBV27, the J gene TRBJ1-2, with D tentatively TRBD1 (6 bases). Trimming took 10 bases from V and 5 from J, leaving 11 bases between them. This CDR3 region has 11 residues. The germline V gene has CDR1 MNHEY and CDR2 SMNVEV (reference sequence). In nucleotides, the CDR3 is TGTGCCACAGGGGTGGGTTATGGCTACACCTTC. Translation gives CATGVGYGYTF.